This entry lists 13 T cell receptor beta chains sequenced from one sample in a study of blood T cell repertoires in COVID-19. Some clones are missing from TCRdb's copy, which holds only in-frame ones; the method was immunoSEQ multiplex PCR. The sample has about 49,000 clones, about 85% seen once. Source material: peripheral blood. The receptors originated from a man aged 40-55 years with active COVID-19.

This clone was recorded a few times. The genes are TRBV2 and TRBJ1-5, with TRBD1 matching 8 bases. V lost 6 bases and J lost 3; bases outside the gene matches: 7. Germline loops: CDR1 SNHLY, CDR2 FYNNEI. The CDR3 sequence is 15 residues long. The CDR3 sequence: CASSYRGRNNQPQHF. As DNA, the CDR3 is TGTGCCAGCAGCTACAGGGGGAGGAACAATCAGCCCCAGCATTTT. The entire variable domain, with the rest obtained from reference TRBV2 and TRBJ1-5, is as follows: EPEVTQTPSHQVTQMGQEVILRCVPISNHLYFYWYRQILGQKVEFLVSFYNNEISEKSEIFDDQFSVERPDGSNFTLKIRSTKLEDSAMYFCASSYRGRNNQPQHFGDGTRLSIL.

The chain employs TRBV5-4 and TRBJ2-7; 9 nucleotides line up with TRBD2. CDR3 size: 11 residues. CDR1 and CDR2 (germline): SGHNT, YYREEE (reference sequence). V shed 5 bases and J 7 bases; nucleotides not matched to a gene: 1. CDR3 region: CASRRGGEQYF. The DNA for the CDR3 is TGTGCCAGCAGGCGGGGGGGGGAGCAGTACTTC.

The chain has TRBV4-1 and TRBJ2-1, with D perhaps matching TRBD1 (6 bases). Germline lookup yields CDR1 MGHRA and CDR2 YSYEKL. Between the trimmed V and J ends, which lost 0 bases and 0 bases, there was a span of 9 bases. CDR3 length: 16 amino acids. This chain's CDR3 is CASSQEGAGSYNEQFF. The CDR3 nucleotides are TGCGCCAGCAGCCAAGAGGGGGCGGGCTCCTACAATGAGCAGTTCTTC.

For the CDR3, the DNA is TGTGCCAGCAGGACTCCACAGGGGCCCGGGGAGCTGTTTTTT. Translated, it gives CASRTPQGPGELFF. This chain joins TRBV7-9 and TRBJ2-2, with TRBD1 matching 7 bases. V dropped 6 bases and J dropped 6; count of bases not matched to a gene: 7. The CDR3 has 14 residues. Per the germline V gene, CDR1 is SEHNR and CDR2 is FQNEAQ (reference sequence).

This clone was seen a handful of times. The chain joins TRBV10-1 to TRBJ2-2; 8 bases are a match to TRBD1. CDR3 length: 17 residues. J lost 0 bases, V lost 3 bases, and 6 bases had no gene match. CDR1 WNHNN and CDR2 SYGVQD come from the germline V gene (reference sequence). CDR3 residues: CASSDSGQVANTGELFF. CDR3 in DNA: TGCGCCAGCAGTGACTCGGGACAGGTCGCGAACACCGGGGAGCTGTTTTTT.

J is TRBJ1-4 and V is TRBV18; D uncertain. Germline-derived CDR1 and CDR2 are KGHSH and LQKENI. The CDR3 spans 17 residues. The V end lost 4 bases, the J end lost 1 base, and 16 bases lay between the germline ends. CDR3 amino acids: CASSRGPTRETNEKLFF. CDR3 DNA: TGTGCCAGCTCACGAGGGCCCACGAGGGAAACTAATGAAAAACTGTTTTTT. Looking up the rest from reference TRBV18 and TRBJ1-4 gives the full variable domain: NAGVMQNPRHLVRRRGQEARLRCSPMKGHSHVYWYRQLPEEGLKFMVYLQKENIIDESGMPKERFSAEFPKEGPSILRIQQVVRGDSAAYFCASSRGPTRETNEKLFFGSGTQLSVL.

The chain couples TRBV19 to TRBJ1-4, with D uncertain. Germline V CDR1 and CDR2: LNHDA, SQIVND (reference sequence). The V and J ends lost 5 bases and 0 bases respectively, with 10 bases between them. This CDR3 has 15 amino acids. The CDR3 DNA reads TGTGCCAGTAGTTCACAGCCTGCAACTAATGAAAAACTGTTTTTT. Protein product: CASSSQPATNEKLFF. The full variable domain, rest sourced from reference TRBV19 and TRBJ1-4, is DGGITQSPKYLFRKEGQNVTLSCEQNLNHDAMYWYRQDPGQGLRLIYYSQIVNDFQKGDIAEGYSVSREKKESFPLTVTSAQKNPTAFYLCASSSQPATNEKLFFGSGTQLSVL.

J is TRBJ2-7 and V is TRBV5-1; 10 nucleotides agree with TRBD2. Trimming cost V 4 bases and J 6 bases; bases outside gene matches: 10. Germline-derived CDR1 and CDR2 are SGHRS and YFSETQ. The CDR3 contains 15 residues. The CDR3 sequence: CASSDERSGRVEQYF. The CDR3 coding sequence is TGCGCCAGCAGCGATGAAAGGAGCGGGAGGGTCGAGCAGTACTTC.

The chain recombines TRBV7-2 with TRBJ1-6; the match to TRBD1 covers 10 bases. Germline loops: CDR1 SGHTA, CDR2 FQGNSA. The junction had 3 bases not matched to a gene; V was cut back by 5 bases and J by 8 bases. This CDR3 is 14 amino acids long. The CDR3 reads CASSPGTGDSPLHF. The CDR3 nucleotides read TGTGCCAGCAGCCCCGGGACAGGGGATTCACCCCTCCACTTT. The whole variable domain, filled in from reference TRBV7-2 and TRBJ1-6, reads GAGVSQSPSNKVTEKGKDVELRCDPISGHTALYWYRQSLGQGLEFLIYFQGNSAPDKSGLPSDRFSAERTGGSVSTLTIQRTQQEDSAVYLCASSPGTGDSPLHFGNGTRLTVT.

The V and J genes are TRBV4-1 and TRBJ2-7; D may be TRBD1 (6 bases). V gave up 4 bases and J gave up 0 bases, with 13 bases separating them. CDR1 is MGHRA and CDR2 is YSYEKL in the germline V gene. The CDR3 runs 15 residues. The CDR3: CASSPGQSSSYEQYF. Here the CDR3 DNA reads TGCGCCAGCAGCCCAGGACAGTCAAGCTCCTACGAGCAGTACTTC.

The V call is TRBV11-2, the J call TRBJ2-1; the match to TRBD2 covers 13 bases. V gave up 5 bases and J gave up 3 bases; unmatched junction bases: 10. The germline V gene encodes CDR1 SGHAT and CDR2 FQNNGV. The CDR3 runs 18 residues. CDR3 nucleotide sequence: TGTGCCAGCAGCGGTGGAGGACTAGCGGGAGTGTACTACAATGAGCAGTTCTTC. Amino acid sequence: CASSGGGLAGVYYNEQFF. The full variable domain, completed using reference TRBV11-2 and TRBJ2-1, is EAGVAQSPRYKIIEKRQSVAFWCNPISGHATLYWYQQILGQGPKLLIQFQNNGVVDDSQLPKDRFSAERLKGVDSTLKIQPAKLEDSAVYLCASSGGGLAGVYYNEQFFGPGTRLTVL.

This chain connects TRBV21-1 to TRBJ2-5; the table's TRBD2 call for D was not verified on the DNA. TRBV21-1 is described as a pseudogene. This CDR3 spans 14 amino acids. The CDR3 DNA follows: TGTGCCAGCAGCGGAGTCGGGAGGGAAGAGACCCAGTACTTC. Amino acids: CASSGVGREETQYF.

This chain joins TRBV23-1 and TRBJ2-5, with 7 bases matching TRBD1. TRBV23-1 is an ORF; its function is uncertain. The CDR3 is made up of 19 amino acids. V trimming: 0 bases; J trimming: 1 base; junction bases outside the gene matches: 14. The CDR3 nucleotides are TGCGCCAGCAGTCAATCCACCCCCCCCAGCCACAGGGGCCAAGAGACCCAGTACTTC. Translating gives CASSQSTPPSHRGQETQYF.